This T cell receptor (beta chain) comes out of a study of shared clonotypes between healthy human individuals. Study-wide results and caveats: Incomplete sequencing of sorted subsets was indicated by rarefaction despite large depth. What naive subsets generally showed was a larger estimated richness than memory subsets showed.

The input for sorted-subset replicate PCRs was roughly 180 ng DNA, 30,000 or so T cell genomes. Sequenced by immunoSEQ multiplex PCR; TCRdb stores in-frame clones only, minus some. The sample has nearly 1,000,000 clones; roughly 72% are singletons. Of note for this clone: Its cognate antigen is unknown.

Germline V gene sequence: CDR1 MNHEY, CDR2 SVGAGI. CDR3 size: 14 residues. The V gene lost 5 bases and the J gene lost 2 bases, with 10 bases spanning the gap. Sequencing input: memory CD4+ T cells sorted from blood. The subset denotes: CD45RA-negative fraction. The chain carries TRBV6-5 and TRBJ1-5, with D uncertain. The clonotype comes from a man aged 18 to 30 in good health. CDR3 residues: CASSPTVRNQPQHF. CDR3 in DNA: TGTGCCAGCAGTCCAACCGTACGCAATCAGCCCCAGCATTTT.